This T cell receptor beta chain was retrieved from a study of neoadjuvant anti-PD-1 for oral cavity cancer. Study context: Most patients had three to four biweekly doses of 3 mg/kg nivolumab before resection. Study findings and constraints: Expansion of preexisting intratumoral clones was suggested to aid response.

TCRdb keeps only in-frame clones here, not all; method: immunoSEQ multiplex PCR. Counted here are tens of thousands of clones, about 26% occurring once; the ten biggest clones make up about 17%. Time point denoted: after neoadjuvant nivolumab, at surgical resection. These newly diagnosed stage II-IVA oral cavity squamous cell carcinoma patients had no prior systemic or radiation treatment. This clone turned up a few times. Its cognate antigen is unknown. The germline V gene has CDR1 SEHNR and CDR2 FQNEAQ (reference sequence). V was cut by 6 bases and J by 11 bases, with 20 bases left in between. This CDR3 has 14 amino acids.

This TCR derives from a person aged 35-80 years with oral cavity squamous cell carcinoma. Sequencing used tumor tissue, obtained after nivolumab (anti-PD-1) treatment. The chain has TRBV7-9 and TRBJ2-1; D may be TRBD1 or TRBD2 (5 bases each). The CDR3 reads CASRPGPITVKQFF. In nucleotides, the CDR3 is TGTGCCAGCAGACCGGGACCTATTACAGTGAAGCAGTTCTTC.